What follows are 27 T cell receptor beta chains derived from one specimen sequenced in a study of cytomegalovirus exposure and HLA in healthy donors. The PCR employed 60 Vbeta primers together with 13 Jbeta primers. The method was immunoSEQ multiplex PCR; TCRdb's version includes in-frame clones alone and lacks a portion of them. The sample includes under 200,000 clones, approximately 71% of them seen just once. The sample taken for sequencing was PBMCs. Source of these receptors: a male donor in good health and CMV-seronegative.

This rearrangement joins TRBV10-2 to TRBJ1-2; 7 positions agree with TRBD1. This CDR3 region has 13 residues. Germline trimming cut 5 bases from V and 3 bases from J; bases unmatched to any gene: 3. Germline V CDR1 and CDR2: WSHSY, SAAADI. CDR3 sequence: CASSTDRDYGYTF. CDR3 nucleotide sequence: TGCGCCAGCAGTACCGACAGGGACTATGGCTACACCTTC.

The V gene is TRBV25-1, the J gene TRBJ1-4, with a possible D match to TRBD1 (6 bases). Germline V lookup: CDR1 MGHDK, CDR2 SYGVNS. The CDR3 extends over 15 amino acids. Trimming took 3 bases from V and 0 from J, leaving 8 bases between them. CDR3 loop: CASSERTATNEKLFF. The DNA of the CDR3 is TGTGCCAGCAGTGAGAGGACAGCAACTAATGAAAAACTGTTTTTT.

V gene TRBV5-6 combines with J gene TRBJ1-2; tentatively, D is TRBD1 (5 bases). Germline V gives CDR1 SGHDT, CDR2 YYEEEE. The CDR3 is made up of 14 amino acids. Trimming cost V 1 base and J 4 bases, with 11 bases left between them. The CDR3 bases are TGTGCCAGCAGCTTGTTACAGGCTCGCTATGGCTACACCTTC. Translation gives CASSLLQARYGYTF. Variable domain in full (rest from reference TRBV5-6 and TRBJ1-2): DAGVTQSPTHLIKTRGQQVTLRCSPKSGHDTVSWYQQALGQGPQFIFQYYEEEERQRGNFPDRFSGHQFPNYSSELNVNALLLGDSALYLCASSLLQARYGYTFGSGTRLTVV.

The rearrangement joins TRBV21-1 to TRBJ1-2; the D call of TRBD1 is as the table states it, not checked on the DNA. TRBV21-1 is shown as a pseudogene. The CDR3 extends over 15 amino acids. This chain's CDR3 is CASSKWTGADYGYTF. The DNA for the CDR3 is TGTGCCAGCAGCAAATGGACAGGGGCGGACTATGGCTACACCTTC.

The gene calls are TRBV30 and TRBJ1-1, with 8 bases lining up with TRBD1. The CDR3 has 18 amino acids. V lost 2 bases, J lost 5 bases, and 19 bases stayed unmatched. CDR1 and CDR2 from the germline V gene are GTSNPN and SVGIG (reference sequence). The CDR3 DNA reads as TGTGCCTGGAGTTTGATAAGGGCAGGGGGCTTAAGGGGAACTGAAGCTTTCTTT. This codes for CAWSLIRAGGLRGTEAFF.

V gene TRBV27 combines with J gene TRBJ2-2; 7 nucleotides line up with TRBD2. The V segment lost 3 bases and the J segment 7 bases; nucleotides outside the gene matches: 2. The V gene's germline CDR1 is MNHEY and CDR2 SMNVEV (reference sequence). This CDR3 has 13 amino acids. As DNA, the CDR3 is TGTGCCAGCAGTTTTTCGGGGGGCGGGGAGCTGTTTTTT. This encodes CASSFSGGGELFF.

This clone was counted between two and nine times. This sequence joins TRBV11-2 and TRBJ1-2; 9 positions match TRBD1. This CDR3 is built from 13 residues. V lost 5 bases to trimming and J lost 13 bases; unmatched junction nucleotides: 11. CDR1 and CDR2 from the germline V gene are SGHAT and FQNNGV. The DNA for the CDR3 is TGTGCCAGCAGCCCGAACCGGGACAGGGAGCCCACCTTC. Protein product: CASSPNRDREPTF.

The CDR3 region is CASDINYEQYF. CDR3 in DNA: TGTGCCAGCGACATTAACTACGAGCAGTACTTC. The J gene is TRBJ2-7, the V gene TRBV5-5, with D unclear. The CDR3 has 11 residues. Germline V CDR1 and CDR2: SGHKS, YYEKEE (reference sequence). Between the trimmed V and J ends, which lost 7 bases and 3 bases, there was a span of 8 bases.

The genes are TRBV11-2 and TRBJ2-1; D not resolved. Germline V CDR1 and CDR2: SGHAT, FQNNGV. V dropped 5 bases and J dropped 4 bases, with 15 bases sitting between them. CDR3 length: 15 amino acids. The CDR3 coding sequence is TGTGCCAGCAGCCGCCCTGGCACCAAATACAATGAGCAGTTCTTC. Protein sequence: CASSRPGTKYNEQFF.

The V gene is TRBV6-6, the J gene TRBJ2-3; no reliable D call. Germline V gives CDR1 MNHNY, CDR2 SVGAGI (reference sequence). Between the trimmed V and J ends, which lost 1 base and 0 bases, there was a span of 11 bases. This CDR3 contains 16 residues. The DNA of the CDR3 is TGTGCCAGCAGTTACTTAACTGATCCTAGCACAGATACGCAGTATTTT. Translating gives CASSYLTDPSTDTQYF.

Only a few counts were recorded for this clone. This chain connects TRBV25-1 to TRBJ2-5; 7 bases match TRBD1. Germline CDR1 is MGHDK and CDR2 is SYGVNS. V gave up 5 bases and J gave up 11 bases; unmatched junction bases: 8. The length of the CDR3 is 12 residues. Here the CDR3 reads CASSLGQATQYF. The CDR3 DNA follows: TGTGCCAGCAGTTTAGGACAGGCCACGCAGTACTTC.

This chain connects TRBV7-9 to TRBJ1-2, with a weak D call TRBD1 (5 bases). CDR3 length: 12 amino acids. Trimming cost V 3 bases and J 7 bases, with 9 bases left between them. Per the germline V gene, CDR1 is SEHNR and CDR2 is FQNEAQ (reference sequence). CDR3 residues: CASSFQGVGYTF. As DNA, the CDR3 is TGTGCCAGCAGCTTTCAAGGGGTTGGCTACACCTTC.

J is TRBJ2-3 and V is TRBV2; maybe TRBD2 (6 bases). Germline CDR1 is SNHLY and CDR2 is FYNNEI. The CDR3 has 14 residues. The germline V and J ends were trimmed by 7 bases and 6 bases, with 17 bases remaining between them. CDR3 loop: CASKGVGGSDTQYF. The DNA for the CDR3 is TGTGCCAGCAAGGGTGTCGGGGGATCTGATACGCAGTATTTT.

The rearrangement joins TRBV6-6 to TRBJ2-7; D might be TRBD1 (6 bases). From germline, CDR1 is MNHNY and CDR2 SVGAGI (reference sequence). Trimming left V 6 bases short and J 2 bases short, with 8 bases between. There are 12 residues in the CDR3. CDR3 residues: CASRDRTYEQYF. The DNA of the CDR3 is TGTGCCAGCAGAGACAGGACCTACGAGCAGTACTTC.

In its sample, this clone was seen once. The chain's CDR3 is CASSLEIGAGGLTDTQYF. The CDR3 nucleotides are TGTGCCAGCAGCTTAGAGATTGGGGCGGGGGGCCTCACAGATACGCAGTATTTT. The rearrangement uses TRBV11-2 and TRBJ2-3; 8 bases align to TRBD2. The CDR3 has 18 amino acids. The trim removed 0 bases at V and 2 bases at J, leaving 10 bases unmatched. CDR1 SGHAT and CDR2 FQNNGV come from the germline V gene.

This clone was recorded only once. The V gene is TRBV20-1, the J gene TRBJ1-1; TRBD1 might be the D (5 bases). Germline CDR1 is DFQATT and CDR2 is SNEGSKA (reference sequence). The germline V and J ends were trimmed by 2 bases and 8 bases, with 9 bases remaining between them. The CDR3 has 11 amino acids. The CDR3 spells CSARSQGEAFF. Written as DNA, the CDR3 is TGCAGTGCTAGATCGCAGGGAGAAGCTTTCTTT.

The V call is TRBV7-7, the J call TRBJ1-1, with D uncertain. The CDR3 spans 14 residues. Trimming removed 1 base from V and 5 bases from J, with 11 bases in between. Germline assignment: CDR1 SSHAT and CDR2 FNYEAQ (reference sequence). In DNA form, the CDR3 reads TGTGCCAGCAGCTTAGACGAGCGCGGGACTGAAGCTTTCTTT. Translated, it gives CASSLDERGTEAFF.

The V call is TRBV11-1, the J call TRBJ2-1; 8 positions agree with TRBD2. Unmatched junction bases numbered 11, after V lost 5 bases and J lost 5 bases. This CDR3 region has 16 residues. In germline, CDR1 is SGHAT, CDR2 FQDESV (reference sequence). CDR3 bases: TGTGCCAGCAGCACCCGTGTAGGACTAGCAGACAATGAGCAGTTCTTC. Protein sequence: CASSTRVGLADNEQFF.

The chain recombines TRBV19 with TRBJ2-5, with D tentatively TRBD2 (5 bases). Trimming took 1 base from V and 5 from J, leaving 11 bases between them. There are 14 residues in the CDR3. Per the germline V gene, CDR1 is LNHDA and CDR2 is SQIVND (reference sequence). This CDR3 reads CASSIGLLPETQYF. In DNA, the CDR3 is TGTGCCAGTAGTATAGGACTACTACCCGAGACCCAGTACTTC.

The chain combines TRBV7-8 with TRBJ1-1, with 8 bases that match TRBD1. V was clipped by 5 bases and J by 4 bases; unmatched bases: 6. The CDR3 has 14 amino acids. Germline V CDR1 and CDR2: SGHVS, FQNEAQ. DNA for the CDR3: TGTGCCAGCAGCCAGGACAGGGCGGGCACTGAAGCTTTCTTT. This codes for CASSQDRAGTEAFF.

This clone was seen just once. This CDR3 is CASSPRLAESTDTQYF. CDR3 coding DNA: TGTGCCAGCAGCCCCCGACTAGCGGAATCCACAGATACGCAGTATTTT. The gene calls are TRBV5-4 and TRBJ2-3, with 9 bases fitting TRBD2. V was pared by 4 bases and J by 2 bases, with 8 bases of the junction left unmatched. CDR1 SGHNT and CDR2 YYREEE come from the germline V gene (reference sequence). This CDR3 region has 16 residues.

The chain employs TRBV7-6 and TRBJ1-1; D uncertain. V was trimmed by 0 bases and J by 7 bases, leaving 9 bases between them. The V gene's germline CDR1 is SGHVS and CDR2 FNYEAQ. The CDR3 extends over 13 amino acids. The CDR3 is CASSLALRGEAFF. CDR3 nucleotides: TGTGCCAGCAGCTTAGCGCTACGGGGTGAAGCTTTCTTT.

The chain has TRBV19 and TRBJ2-7, with a possible D match to TRBD2 (6 bases). Germline CDR1 is LNHDA and CDR2 is SQIVND (reference sequence). V lost 3 bases to trimming and J lost 2 bases, with 14 bases between them. This CDR3 has 15 amino acids. The CDR3 protein is CASSISSGSPYEQYF. The DNA of the CDR3 is TGTGCCAGTAGTATCTCTTCCGGGAGCCCCTACGAGCAGTACTTC.

The gene calls are TRBV28 and TRBJ2-7, with 12 bases identical to TRBD2. Germline CDR1 reads MDHEN; CDR2 reads SYDVKM. The trim removed 7 bases at V and 0 bases at J, leaving 10 bases unmatched. The CDR3 has 17 amino acids. The CDR3 nucleotides read TGTGCCAGCAACACCCGACTAGCGGGAGCTAGCTCCTACGAGCAGTACTTC. It translates to CASNTRLAGASSYEQYF.

The rearrangement links TRBV10-1 to TRBJ2-7; TRBD2 matches 10 bases. Germline CDR1 is WNHNN and CDR2 is SYGVQD (reference sequence). This CDR3 contains 18 residues. Trimming cost V 7 bases and J 2 bases; bases outside gene matches: 17. CDR3 DNA sequence: TGCGCCAGCACCTGGCTAGCGGGGGCCGCCTATACCACCTACGAGCAGTACTTC. Protein: CASTWLAGAAYTTYEQYF.

About this clone itself: The junction departs from the called germline gene at one end, perhaps through a read error. The J gene is TRBJ2-6, the V gene TRBV13; no reliable D call. The CDR3 has 13 residues. Per the germline V gene, CDR1 is PRHDT and CDR2 is FYEKMQ (reference sequence). The CDR3 sequence is CACSPYGANVLTF. The CDR3 bases are TGTGCCTGCAGCCCGTATGGGGCCAACGTCCTGACTTTC. Together with reference TRBV13 and TRBJ2-6, the CDR3 gives the full variable domain: AAGVIQSPRHLIKEKRETATLKCYPIPRHDTVYWYQQGPGQDPQFLISFYEKMQSDKGSIPDRFSAQQFSDYHSELNMSSLELGDSALYFCACSPYGANVLTFGAGSRLTVL.

This chain uses TRBV7-2 with TRBJ1-3, with 12 nucleotides matching TRBD1. The CDR3 is made up of 16 amino acids. The junction had 3 bases not matched to a gene; V was cut back by 4 bases and J by 2 bases. Germline CDR1 reads SGHTA; CDR2 reads FQGNSA. The CDR3 DNA reads TGTGCCAGCAGCTCGGGACAGGGGGCAGCTGGAAACACCATATATTTT. It translates to CASSSGQGAAGNTIYF.